Each of the 7 T cell receptor beta chains below was sequenced from the same sample in a study of cytomegalovirus exposure and HLA in healthy donors. This PCR relied on a set of 60 Vbeta primers and 13 Jbeta primers. The table came from immunoSEQ multiplex PCR; TCRdb's copy has only in-frame clones and leaves some out. The sample gives about 210,000 clones, around 78% of which show up once; about 14% is in the top ten. The sample taken for sequencing was PBMCs. The source is a woman aged 25 to 39 in good health and CMV-seropositive.

This clone has only a few counts. This sequence joins TRBV4-3 and TRBJ2-1; tentative D call: TRBD2 (6 bases). Germline CDR1 LGHNA, CDR2 YSLEER. Trimming removed 3 bases from V and 8 bases from J, with 17 bases in between. The CDR3 loop spans 15 amino acids. CDR3 sequence reads: CASSQGPGLTDEQFF. The CDR3 bases are TGCGCCAGCAGCCAGGGCCCGGGACTCACCGATGAGCAGTTCTTC.

The genes are TRBV4-1 and TRBJ2-1; TRBD2 matches 11 bases. This CDR3 is built from 15 residues. The V gene's germline CDR1 is MGHRA and CDR2 YSYEKL. V dropped 6 bases and J dropped 4; count of bases not matched to a gene: 5. The CDR3, as DNA: TGCGCCAGCAGTTGGACTAGCGGGTCGTACAATGAGCAGTTCTTC. This gives the protein CASSWTSGSYNEQFF.

This chain uses TRBV28 with TRBJ2-5; tentative D call: TRBD1 (5 bases). The germline V gene has CDR1 MDHEN and CDR2 SYDVKM. The CDR3 length is 12 residues. Trimming removed 5 bases at V and 4 bases at J, with 8 bases between. CDR3: CASSTQGETQYF. The CDR3 DNA is TGTGCCAGCAGTACCCAGGGAGAGACCCAGTACTTC.

The chain is built from TRBV4-1 and TRBJ2-6; D uncertain. Germline CDR1 is MGHRA and CDR2 is YSYEKL. The CDR3 sequence is 16 residues long. Trimming stripped 0 bases from V and 4 bases from J, with 10 bases between. Written as DNA, the CDR3 is TGCGCCAGCAGCCAAGAGGGCCCAGGCGGGGCCAACGTCCTGACTTTC. Translation: CASSQEGPGGANVLTF.

This clone has only one observation. The chain links TRBV6-1 to TRBJ1-5; D unresolved. Trimming stripped 3 bases from V and 2 bases from J, with 5 bases between. The CDR3 loop spans 13 amino acids. Germline V lookup: CDR1 MNHNS, CDR2 SASEGT. In DNA, the CDR3 is TGTGCCAGCAGTGACTCCGGCAATCAGCCCCAGCATTTT. Translation gives CASSDSGNQPQHF.

DNA of the CDR3: TGCAGTGCCTGGCGGACAGATACGCAGTATTTT. This gives the protein CSAWRTDTQYF. The chain has TRBV29-1 and TRBJ2-3; no firm D call. CDR3 length: 11 amino acids. Germline V gene lookup returns CDR1 SQVTM and CDR2 ANQGSEA.

The chain carries TRBV7-8 and TRBJ1-3; a weak D match, TRBD1 (5 bases). Germline assignment: CDR1 SGHVS and CDR2 FQNEAQ. V was shortened by 3 bases and J by 0 bases, with 15 bases between the two germline ends. The length of the CDR3 is 17 residues. CDR3 residues: CASSFRGGVSSGNTIYF. The CDR3 bases are TGTGCCAGCAGCTTTAGGGGAGGGGTCTCCTCTGGAAACACCATATATTTT.